This entry lists 14 T cell receptor beta chains sequenced from one sample in a study of shared clonotypes between healthy human individuals (dated by TCRdb to about 2020). Libraries were constructed by the immunoSEQ multiplex PCR assay. The clones in this table, taken by TCRdb from immuneACCESS, are in-frame only. Not every clone is retained; where verified, under half of the shortfall comes from an unresolved V gene, and the cause of the rest is unknown. Recorded for this sample are approximately 980,000 clones; about 80% of them occurred a single time. The ten largest clones capture approximately 1.5% of the sample. Sequenced material: memory CD4+ T cells sorted from blood. This sample's cell subset or site label indicates: CD45RA-negative fraction. The source of these receptors is a man in his late teens or twenties in good health.

This clone was recorded at least ten times. A junction end diverges from the germline sequence, so it may reflect a read error. This chain connects TRBV7-9 to TRBJ1-4; TRBD1 might be the D (5 bases). Germline V CDR1 and CDR2: SEHNR, FQNEAQ (reference sequence). The length of the CDR3 is 13 residues. CDR3 coding DNA: TGTGCCAGCAGCTCCCCTAACTCGGGGCTCCCGTGTTTT. Protein: CASSSPNSGLPCF.

The rearrangement uses TRBV5-1 and TRBJ1-1; D is undetermined. Trimming left V 2 bases short and J 6 bases short, with 11 bases between. The CDR3 totals 13 residues. Per germline, CDR1 SGHRS and CDR2 YFSETQ. As DNA, the CDR3 is TGCGCCAGCAGCTTAGGACGCCAGTCTGAAGCTTTCTTT. Amino acids: CASSLGRQSEAFF.

This clone was recorded at least ten times. The chain links TRBV29-1 to TRBJ1-5; 10 bases are a match to TRBD1. The CDR3 has 14 residues. Germline V gives CDR1 SQVTM, CDR2 ANQGSEA. Trimming removed 7 bases from V and 5 bases from J; junction bases left unmatched: 8. The chain's CDR3 is CSAIGTGVDQPQHF. The CDR3 nucleotides read TGCAGCGCGATCGGGACAGGGGTCGATCAGCCCCAGCATTTT.

Notes on this clone: Distinct nucleotide sequences in the sample also encode this CDR3. J is TRBJ2-5 and V is TRBV18, with 7 bases matching TRBD2. Per germline, CDR1 KGHSH and CDR2 LQKENI. The CDR3 extends over 15 amino acids. V lost 3 bases, J lost 1 base, and 5 bases stayed unmatched. The CDR3 DNA follows: TGTGCCAGCTCACCTCCCGGGACTACCCAAGAGACCCAGTACTTC. Translated, it gives CASSPPGTTQETQYF. The full variable domain, completed using reference TRBV18 and TRBJ2-5, is NAGVMQNPRHLVRRRGQEARLRCSPMKGHSHVYWYRQLPEEGLKFMVYLQKENIIDESGMPKERFSAEFPKEGPSILRIQQVVRGDSAAYFCASSPPGTTQETQYFGPGTRLLVL.

This chain connects TRBV6-1 to TRBJ1-6; possible D gene TRBD1, 5 bases. V dropped 1 base and J dropped 9 bases, with 22 bases sitting between them. Germline CDR1 and CDR2: MNHNS and SASEGT. This CDR3 contains 18 residues. Here the CDR3 DNA reads TGTGCCAGCAGTGAAGTCGGGGCGAGGGTGCAGCCAGGTTCACCCCTCCACTTT. Its protein is CASSEVGARVQPGSPLHF.

In its sample, this clone was seen once. The genes are TRBV6-1 and TRBJ2-5, with 10 bases that match TRBD2. Germline trimming cut 2 bases from V and 2 bases from J; bases unmatched to any gene: 2. CDR3 length: 15 amino acids. From germline, CDR1 is MNHNS and CDR2 SASEGT. In nucleotides, the CDR3 is TGTGCCAGCAGTGAACAGCGGGGGGGGCAAGAGACCCAGTACTTC. This translates into CASSEQRGGQETQYF.

The gene calls are TRBV9 and TRBJ1-1; TRBD1 is a possible D gene (6 bases). The V end lost 0 bases, the J end lost 4 bases, and 13 bases lay between the germline ends. The CDR3 extends over 15 amino acids. The germline V gene has CDR1 SGDLS and CDR2 YYNGEE. CDR3 bases: TGTGCCAGCAGCGTAGGGCAGAACAGGGCCACTGAAGCTTTCTTT. Its translation is CASSVGQNRATEAFF.

The chain joins TRBV4-1 to TRBJ1-2, with D possibly being TRBD1 (5 bases). Germline V gene data show CDR1 as MGHRA and CDR2 as YSYEKL. V lost 2 bases and J lost 2, with 15 bases in between. The CDR3 spans 16 residues. CDR3 in amino acids: CASSQLNRPPNYGYTF. In DNA, the CDR3 is TGCGCCAGCAGCCAACTTAACAGGCCCCCCAACTATGGCTACACCTTC.

Only a few counts were recorded for this clone. The chain recombines TRBV6-4 with TRBJ2-3; D is ambiguous. This CDR3 spans 14 amino acids. Germline assignment: CDR1 MRHNA and CDR2 SNTAGT. V dropped 4 bases and J dropped 0 bases, with 8 bases sitting between them. CDR3 sequence: CASSASYSTDTQYF. The CDR3 coding sequence is TGTGCCAGCAGTGCCTCTTATAGCACAGATACGCAGTATTTT.

This clone was detected many times. The chain recombines TRBV5-1 with TRBJ2-3, with D possibly TRBD2 on 5 matching bases. The germline CDR1 and CDR2 sequences are SGHRS and YFSETQ. This CDR3 comprises 15 residues. Trimming took off 1 base at V and 4 bases at J, with 13 bases between the two ends. The CDR3 DNA is TGCGCCAGCAGCTTGCGAAGCGGCAGCCCAGATACGCAGTATTTT. Translating it yields CASSLRSGSPDTQYF.

The V gene is TRBV28, the J gene TRBJ1-5; maybe TRBD1 (5 bases). Germline CDR1 is MDHEN and CDR2 is SYDVKM. The CDR3 spans 12 residues. The CDR3 spells CGCGARREPQHF. The CDR3 DNA follows: TGTGGTTGCGGGGCCCGACGAGAGCCCCAGCATTTT.

The chain couples TRBV6-6 to TRBJ1-1, with TRBD1 matching 8 bases. CDR1 and CDR2 from the germline V gene are MNHNY and SVGAGI (reference sequence). The V segment lost 4 bases and the J segment 1 base; nucleotides outside the gene matches: 5. The CDR3 is 15 residues long. The DNA for the CDR3 is TGTGCCAGCAGTTCCGGACAGGGCCGGAACACTGAAGCTTTCTTT. Protein: CASSSGQGRNTEAFF.

On this clone itself: At the DNA level, this CDR3 is encoded by other sequences in the same sample as well. The V gene is TRBV6-1, the J gene TRBJ2-7; D may correspond to TRBD1 or TRBD2 (5 bases each). Germline values: CDR1 MNHNS, CDR2 SASEGT. With 8 bases removed from V and 6 bases from J, the gap between germline ends came to 8 bases. The CDR3 totals 10 residues. As DNA, the CDR3 is TGTGCCAGCGAGGGGTTCGAGCAGTACTTC. Protein: CASEGFEQYF.

The chain joins TRBV9 to TRBJ2-2; TRBD1 is a possible D gene (6 bases). V dropped 3 bases and J dropped 5 bases, with 14 bases sitting between them. The CDR3 sequence is 15 residues long. The germline CDR1 and CDR2 sequences are SGDLS and YYNGEE. The DNA for the CDR3 is TGTGCCAGCAGCGGTCAGGGGCTTGGGACCGGGGAGCTGTTTTTT. Encoded protein: CASSGQGLGTGELFF.